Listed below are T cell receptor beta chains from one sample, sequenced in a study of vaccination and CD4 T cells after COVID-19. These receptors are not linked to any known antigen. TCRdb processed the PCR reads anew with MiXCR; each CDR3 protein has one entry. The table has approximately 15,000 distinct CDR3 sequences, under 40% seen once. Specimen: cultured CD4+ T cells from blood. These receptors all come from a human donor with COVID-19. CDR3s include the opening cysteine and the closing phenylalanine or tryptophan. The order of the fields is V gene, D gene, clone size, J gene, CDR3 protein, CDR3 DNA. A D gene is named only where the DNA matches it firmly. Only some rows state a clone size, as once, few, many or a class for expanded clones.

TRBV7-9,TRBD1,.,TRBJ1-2,CASSLKSTGGAGYGYTF,TGTGCCAGCAGCTTAAAATCGACAGGGGGCGCCGGCTATGGCTACACCTTC
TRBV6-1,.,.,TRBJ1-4,CASRKQGATNEKLFF,TGTGCCAGCAGAAAACAGGGTGCAACTAATGAAAAACTGTTTTTT
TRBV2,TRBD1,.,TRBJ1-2,CANVREQGAGGYTF,TGTGCCAACGTCCGCGAACAGGGGGCGGGAGGCTACACCTTC
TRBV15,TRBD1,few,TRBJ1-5,CATSKGTGLGTTNQPQHF,TGTGCCACCAGCAAAGGGACAGGGCTGGGGACCACTAATCAGCCCCAGCATTTT
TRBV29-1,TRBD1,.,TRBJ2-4,CSAAGQGSKNIQYF,TGCAGCGCCGCCGGACAGGGGTCCAAAAACATTCAGTACTTC
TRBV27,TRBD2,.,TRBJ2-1,CASSPYSGGALNEQFF,TGTGCCAGCAGTCCCTATAGCGGGGGGGCCTTAAATGAGCAGTTCTTC
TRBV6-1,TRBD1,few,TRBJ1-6,CASRRTGPSSYNSPLHF,TGTGCCAGCAGGAGGACAGGGCCGAGCTCCTATAATTCACCCCTCCACTTT
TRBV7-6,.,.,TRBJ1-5,CASSLDPGGQPQHF,TGTGCCAGCAGCTTGGACCCGGGTGGTCAGCCCCAGCATTTT
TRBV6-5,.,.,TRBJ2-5,CASSSVTTSQYF,TGTGCCAGCAGTTCCGTGACAACGTCCCAGTACTTC
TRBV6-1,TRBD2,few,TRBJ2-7,CASSTGHSGETYEQYF,TGTGCCAGCAGTACCGGCCATAGCGGGGAGACCTACGAGCAGTACTTC
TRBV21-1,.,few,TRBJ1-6,CASSKHTGWGSYNSPLHF,TGTGCCAGCAGCAAACATACAGGGTGGGGCTCCTATAATTCACCCCTCCACTTT
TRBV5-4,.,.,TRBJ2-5,CASSNSHQETQYF,TGTGCCAGCAGCAACTCCCACCAAGAGACCCAGTACTTC
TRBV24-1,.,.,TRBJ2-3,CATSDPGVDTQYF,TGTGCCACCAGTGACCCAGGGGTGGATACGCAGTATTTT
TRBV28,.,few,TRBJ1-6,CASSPWGRHNSPLHF,TGTGCCAGCAGTCCTTGGGGGAGGCATAATTCACCCCTCCACTTT
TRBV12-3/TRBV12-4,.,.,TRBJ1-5,CASMGGYSNQPQHF,TGTGCCAGCATGGGGGGTTATAGCAATCAGCCCCAGCATTTT
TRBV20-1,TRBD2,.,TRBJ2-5,CSARLVSGGETQYF,TGCAGTGCTAGATTAGTGAGCGGGGGGGAGACCCAGTACTTC
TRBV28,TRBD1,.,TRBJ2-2,CASRPPRGLGELFF,TGTGCCAGCAGACCCCCCAGGGGGCTCGGGGAGCTGTTTTTT
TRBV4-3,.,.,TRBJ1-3,CASSQGLGGAGNTIYF,TGCGCCAGCAGCCAAGGTCTCGGAGGGGCTGGAAACACCATATATTTT